In its sample, the clone carrying this T cell receptor beta chain was seen many times. Its antigen is currently unknown. The germline V gene encodes CDR1 SGHAT and CDR2 FQDESV (reference sequence). V was pared by 1 base and J by 0 bases, with 5 bases of the junction left unmatched. The CDR3 is made up of 18 amino acids. This entry is derived from a study of T cells after yellow fever vaccination. Study at large: Fractions low in cell number were prepared with SMART-Seq v4 Ultra Low Input.

For TCR, cDNA came from 5'RACE template switching, which added a universal primer site and UMIs. TCRdb re-derived calls from the 5' RACE reads in MiXCR, one entry per CDR3 protein. The sample gives over 200,000 distinct CDR3 sequences, around 6.7% of which show up once; 1.1% is in the top ten. The study's findings and limits: A minor fraction of clonotypes spanned both CD4 and CD8 compartments. Post-booster reappearance was seen for most primary-vaccination clones (just over 95% CD4, roughly 86% CD8).

The V and J genes are TRBV11-1 and TRBJ2-7; 14 positions match TRBD2. The source is a man aged 25 to 45 who received the YFV17D yellow fever vaccine. The sequences come from CD4+ T cells sorted from PBMCs, collected on the day of the yellow fever booster vaccination. The CDR3 sequence: CASSLEGLAGVSSYEQYF. The CDR3 DNA is TGTGCCAGCAGCTTAGAGGGACTAGCGGGAGTTAGCTCCTACGAGCAGTACTTC.